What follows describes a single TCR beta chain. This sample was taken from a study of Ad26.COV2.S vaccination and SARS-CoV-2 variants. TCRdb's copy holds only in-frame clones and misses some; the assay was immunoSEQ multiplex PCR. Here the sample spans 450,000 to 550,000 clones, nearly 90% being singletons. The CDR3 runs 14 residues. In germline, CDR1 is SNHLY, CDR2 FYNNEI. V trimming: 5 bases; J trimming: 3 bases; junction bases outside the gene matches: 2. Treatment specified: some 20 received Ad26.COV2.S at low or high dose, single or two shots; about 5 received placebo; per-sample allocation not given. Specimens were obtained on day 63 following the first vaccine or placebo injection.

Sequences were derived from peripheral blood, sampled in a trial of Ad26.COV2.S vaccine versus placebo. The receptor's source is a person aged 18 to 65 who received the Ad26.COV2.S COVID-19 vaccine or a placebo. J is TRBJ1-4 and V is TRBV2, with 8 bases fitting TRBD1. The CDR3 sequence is CASSHRGANEKLFF. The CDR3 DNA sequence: TGTGCCAGCAGTCACAGGGGGGCTAATGAAAAACTGTTTTTT.